A single sample is the source of the 13 T cell receptor beta chains below, sequenced in a study of blood T cell repertoires in COVID-19. Assay used: immunoSEQ multiplex PCR; TCRdb lists only in-frame clones, some missing. The repertoire includes some 700,000 clones, around 90% of them detected once, and about 0.24% sits in the top ten. The sequencing input was peripheral blood. These receptors originate from a woman aged 18-29 years with acute or convalescent COVID-19.

The rearrangement joins TRBV3-1 (or the pseudogene TRBV3-2) to TRBJ1-4, with 7 nucleotides matching TRBD1. From germline, CDR1 is LGHDT and CDR2 YNNKEL (reference sequence). This CDR3 is 14 amino acids long. After removal of 2 bases from V and 8 bases from J, the junction contained 5 bases not matched to a gene. CDR3 loop: CASSQHRGEEKLFF. The CDR3 bases are TGTGCCAGCAGCCAACACAGGGGCGAAGAAAAACTGTTTTTT.

V usage is TRBV6-4 and J usage is TRBJ2-1, with 9 positions matching TRBD2. Germline CDR1 MRHNA, CDR2 SNTAGT. This CDR3 comprises 14 residues. The V gene end was trimmed by 10 bases and the J gene end by 4 bases; junction bases not matched to a gene: 8. The CDR3 bases are TGTGCCACGCCTTTGGCGGGGGGGTACAATGAGCAGTTCTTC. This codes for CATPLAGGYNEQFF.

The chain is built from TRBV5-1 and TRBJ1-2; perhaps TRBD1 as D (6 bases). This CDR3 is built from 14 residues. The germline V and J ends were trimmed by 6 bases and 2 bases, with 14 bases remaining between them. Germline V CDR1 and CDR2: SGHRS, YFSETQ. The DNA for the CDR3 is TGCGCCAGCAATAGAGGTCAGGGGAACTATGGCTACACCTTC. Its translation: CASNRGQGNYGYTF.

The V call is TRBV25-1, the J call TRBJ2-7, with 7 bases lining up with TRBD1. The J segment lost 0 bases and the V segment lost 9 bases, leaving 8 bases of the junction unmatched. Germline-derived CDR1 and CDR2 are MGHDK and SYGVNS. This CDR3 contains 14 residues. This CDR3 reads CARTGQANSYEQYF. The CDR3 DNA sequence: TGTGCCAGAACTGGACAGGCCAACTCCTACGAGCAGTACTTC.

This clone has just one count. The chain has TRBV7-9 and TRBJ1-1; 10 nucleotides line up with TRBD1. Trimming took 5 bases from V and 3 from J; bases not matched to a gene: 6. The V gene's germline CDR1 is SEHNR and CDR2 FQNEAQ (reference sequence). The CDR3 sequence is 15 residues long. CDR3 in DNA: TGTGCCAGCAGCGCGACAGGGGGCATGGACACTGAAGCTTTCTTT. This gives the protein CASSATGGMDTEAFF. The full variable domain, its missing parts supplied by reference TRBV7-9 and TRBJ1-1, is DTGVSQNPRHKITKRGQNVTFRCDPISEHNRLYWYRQTLGQGPEFLTYFQNEAQLEKSRLLSDRFSAERPKGSFSTLEIQRTEQGDSAMYLCASSATGGMDTEAFFGQGTRLTVV.

The chain is built from TRBV14 and TRBJ1-2; 7 bases map to TRBD1. V shed 3 bases and J 8 bases; nucleotides not matched to a gene: 6. The CDR3 covers 13 residues. The germline CDR1 and CDR2 sequences are SGHDN and FVKESK. CDR3 protein: CASSHQVGGGYTF. The CDR3, as DNA: TGTGCCAGCAGCCACCAAGTAGGGGGCGGCTACACCTTC.

The CDR3 sequence: CASSHDRGKEAFF. In DNA form, the CDR3 reads TGTGCCAGCAGCCACGACAGGGGTAAAGAAGCTTTCTTT. The chain joins TRBV7-9 to TRBJ1-1, with 8 bases aligning to TRBD1. The V gene's germline CDR1 is SEHNR and CDR2 FQNEAQ (reference sequence). CDR3 length: 13 residues. The junction had 7 bases not matched to a gene; V was cut back by 5 bases and J by 8 bases.

CDR3 sequence: CASSSDSRQPQHF. In DNA form, the CDR3 reads TGTGCCAGCAGTAGTGACAGTCGGCAGCCCCAGCATTTT. V usage is TRBV6-6 and J usage is TRBJ1-5; the D gene is possibly TRBD1 (5 bases). CDR3 length: 13 amino acids. V lost 5 bases and J lost 7, with 12 bases in between. The germline V gene encodes CDR1 MNHNY and CDR2 SVGAGI (reference sequence).

This chain connects TRBV21-1 to TRBJ2-3; TRBD1 is the table's D call and was not checked against the DNA. TRBV21-1 is noted as a pseudogene. This CDR3 spans 16 amino acids. CDR3 protein: CASSPLTGQDSDTQYF. CDR3 nucleotide sequence: TGTGCCAGCAGCCCACTGACAGGCCAGGATTCAGATACGCAGTATTTT.

The rearrangement links TRBV7-2 to TRBJ1-2, with 10 nucleotides matching TRBD1. The CDR3 runs to 16 residues. CDR1 is SGHTA and CDR2 is FQGNSA in the germline V gene. V trimming: 4 bases; J trimming: 7 bases; junction bases outside the gene matches: 12. The CDR3 reads CASSSTGTGDSGGYTF. The CDR3 nucleotides are TGTGCCAGCAGCTCGACCGGGACAGGGGACTCAGGTGGCTACACCTTC.

The rearrangement joins TRBV11-3 to TRBJ1-6; D is unresolved. Per the germline V gene, CDR1 is SGHNT and CDR2 is YENEEA. V was pared by 1 base and J by 7 bases, with 11 bases between. CDR3 size: 15 residues. The CDR3: CASSLGSNSNSPLHF. The CDR3 bases are TGTGCCAGCAGCTTAGGTTCCAACAGCAATTCACCCCTCCACTTT.

The rearrangement uses TRBV27 and TRBJ1-2; the D gene is possibly TRBD1 (6 bases). CDR1 and CDR2 (germline): MNHEY, SMNVEV (reference sequence). Trimming took off 10 bases at V and 6 bases at J, with 27 bases between the two ends. This CDR3 spans 16 amino acids. CDR3 in DNA: TGTGCCATCCTCCTAGAATCTTGGGACAACGCCAATGGCTACACCTTC. It translates to CAILLESWDNANGYTF.

V usage is TRBV20-1 and J usage is TRBJ2-1; a possible D gene is TRBD1 (5 bases). The germline gives CDR1 DFQATT, CDR2 SNEGSKA (reference sequence). V lost 3 bases and J lost 3, with 15 bases in between. This CDR3 has 15 residues. The CDR3 reads CSASPQGRDYNEQFF. CDR3 bases: TGCAGTGCTAGTCCCCAGGGTAGGGACTACAATGAGCAGTTCTTC.